Listed below are T cell receptor beta chains from one sample, sequenced in a study of OX40 agonist ivuxolimab in advanced cancers. Clones were read by immunoSEQ multiplex PCR, and TCRdb kept only the in-frame ones, dropping some. Among tens of thousands of clones, 86% were seen once, and the ten largest hold 1.1%. The material sequenced was CD4+ or CD8+ T cells sorted from blood, taken in a trial of the OX40 agonist ivuxolimab. The source of these receptors is an adult with an advanced solid tumor such as melanoma, head and neck, liver or kidney cancer. The CDR3 runs from the conserved cysteine through the conserved F or W. D genes are given only for firm matches. Expanded clones get a size class; other rows say once, few or many, or leave the size out.

V gene	J gene	clone size	CDR3 length	D gene	CDR3 protein	CDR3 DNA
TRBV5-1	TRBJ2-5	NA	15	TRBD1	CASKPTGGPQETQYF	TGCGCCAGCAAACCGACAGGGGGCCCTCAAGAGACCCAGTACTTC
TRBV7-9	TRBJ2-7	NA	12	TRBD1	CASSSTGDEQYF	TGTGCCAGCAGCTCTACAGGGGACGAGCAGTACTTC
TRBV5-5	TRBJ1-4	NA	13	NA	CASSRGQLEKLFF	TGTGCCAGCAGCCGTGGACAGCTTGAAAAACTGTTTTTT
TRBV10-3	TRBJ1-5	few	13	NA	CATRQRPGQPQHF	TGTGCCACCCGGCAGCGTCCGGGACAGCCCCAGCATTTT
TRBV6-4	TRBJ2-2	NA	17	TRBD2	CASSEVGLAANTGELFF	TGTGCCAGCAGTGAAGTGGGACTAGCTGCCAACACCGGGGAGCTGTTTTTT
TRBV10-3	TRBJ1-1	once	13	NA	CAIRNGARAEAFF	TGTGCCATCAGGAACGGGGCTCGCGCTGAAGCTTTCTTT
TRBV7-2	TRBJ1-5	once	13	NA	CASSPRQNQPQHF	TGTGCCAGCAGCCCGCGACAGAATCAGCCCCAGCATTTT
TRBV4-1	TRBJ1-4	NA	13	NA	CASSQAVGAKLFF	TGCGCCAGCAGCCAAGCCGTGGGAGCAAAACTGTTTTTT
TRBV5-1	TRBJ2-1	NA	14	NA	CASKAGPDYNEQFF	TGCGCCAGCAAGGCGGGGCCAGACTACAATGAGCAGTTCTTC
TRBV7-9	TRBJ2-1	NA	13	NA	CASSLAGSPEQFF	TGTGCCAGCAGCTTAGCGGGGAGCCCTGAGCAGTTCTTC
TRBV6-1	TRBJ2-2	NA	13	NA	CASSEMGTGELFF	TGTGCCAGCAGTGAAATGGGGACCGGGGAGCTGTTTTTT
TRBV7-9	TRBJ2-3	NA	13	NA	CASSLASADTQYF	TGTGCCAGCAGCTTAGCTTCGGCAGATACGCAGTATTTT
TRBV27	TRBJ1-5	NA	14	NA	CASSLDRLNQPQHF	TGTGCCAGCAGTCTCGACAGACTCAATCAGCCCCAGCATTTT
TRBV6-5	TRBJ2-7	NA	12	TRBD2	CASSSGTYEQYF	TGTGCCAGCAGTAGCGGGACCTACGAGCAGTACTTC
TRBV6-1	TRBJ2-1	once	14	NA	CASSEGVDYNEQFF	TGTGCCAGCAGTGAAGGTGTGGATTACAATGAGCAGTTCTTC
TRBV28	TRBJ2-7	NA	13	NA	CASSWAGAYEQYF	TGTGCCAGCAGTTGGGCCGGAGCCTACGAGCAGTACTTC
TRBV27	TRBJ1-5	NA	15	NA	CASSYAVNSNQPQHF	TGTGCCAGCAGTTACGCGGTGAATAGCAATCAGCCCCAGCATTTT
TRBV7-7	TRBJ1-5	NA	16	NA	CASIDAPGGKGQPQHF	TGTGCTAGCATCGACGCCCCGGGGGGGAAAGGCCAGCCCCAGCATTTT
TRBV5-1	TRBJ2-7	few	17	NA	CASSLKVVGVGSYEQYF	TGCGCCAGCAGCTTGAAAGTTGTCGGGGTAGGGTCCTACGAGCAGTACTTC
TRBV16	TRBJ1-3	NA	14	TRBD1	CASSQGQTGNTIYF	TGTGCCAGCAGCCAGGGACAGACTGGAAACACCATATATTTT